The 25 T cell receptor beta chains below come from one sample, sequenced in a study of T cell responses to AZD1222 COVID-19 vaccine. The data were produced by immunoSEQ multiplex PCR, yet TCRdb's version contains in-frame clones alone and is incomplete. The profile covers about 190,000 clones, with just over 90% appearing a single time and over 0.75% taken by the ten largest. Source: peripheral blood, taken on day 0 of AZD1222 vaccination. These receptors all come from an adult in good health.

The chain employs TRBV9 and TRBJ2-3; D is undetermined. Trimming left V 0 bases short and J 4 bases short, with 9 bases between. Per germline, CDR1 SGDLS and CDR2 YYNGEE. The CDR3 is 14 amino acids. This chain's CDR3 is CASSVARRADTQYF. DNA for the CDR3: TGTGCCAGCAGCGTAGCTCGTCGTGCAGATACGCAGTATTTT.

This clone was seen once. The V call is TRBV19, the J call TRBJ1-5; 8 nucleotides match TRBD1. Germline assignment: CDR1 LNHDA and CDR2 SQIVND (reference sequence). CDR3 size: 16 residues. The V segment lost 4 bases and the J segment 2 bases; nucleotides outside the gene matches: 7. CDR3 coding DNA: TGTGCCAGTAGTAGTCGGACAGGGTATCGCAATCAGCCCCAGCATTTT. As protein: CASSSRTGYRNQPQHF.

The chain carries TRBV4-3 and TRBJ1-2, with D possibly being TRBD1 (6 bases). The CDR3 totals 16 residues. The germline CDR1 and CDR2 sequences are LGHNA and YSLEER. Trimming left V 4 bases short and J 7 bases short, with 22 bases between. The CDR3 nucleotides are TGCGCCAGCAGCCCTCATGGGGGGAACCTAGGGGGTGGCTACACCTTC. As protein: CASSPHGGNLGGGYTF.

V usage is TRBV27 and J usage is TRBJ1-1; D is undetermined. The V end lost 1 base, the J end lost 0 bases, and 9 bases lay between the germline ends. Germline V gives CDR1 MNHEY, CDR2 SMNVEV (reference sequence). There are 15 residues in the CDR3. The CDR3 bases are TGTGCCAGCAGTTTATTAAGGGCAATGAACACTGAAGCTTTCTTT. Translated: CASSLLRAMNTEAFF.

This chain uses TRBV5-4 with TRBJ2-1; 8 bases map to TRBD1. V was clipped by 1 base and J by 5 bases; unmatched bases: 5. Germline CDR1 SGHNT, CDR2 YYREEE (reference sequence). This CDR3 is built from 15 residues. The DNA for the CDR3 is TGTGCCAGCAGCTTGTCAACAGGGGGAAACAATGAGCAGTTCTTC. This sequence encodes CASSLSTGGNNEQFF.

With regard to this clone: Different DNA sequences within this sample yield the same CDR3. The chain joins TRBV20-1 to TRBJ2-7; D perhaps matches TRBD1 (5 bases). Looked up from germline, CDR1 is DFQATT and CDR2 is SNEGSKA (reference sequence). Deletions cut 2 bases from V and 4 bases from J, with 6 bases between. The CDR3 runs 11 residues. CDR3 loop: CSARTGYEQYF. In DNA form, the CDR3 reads TGCAGTGCTAGAACAGGTTACGAGCAGTACTTC.

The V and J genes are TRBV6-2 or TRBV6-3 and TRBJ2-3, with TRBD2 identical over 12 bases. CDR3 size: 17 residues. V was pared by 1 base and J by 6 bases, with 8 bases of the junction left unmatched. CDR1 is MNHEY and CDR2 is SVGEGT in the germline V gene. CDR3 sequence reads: CASSYWLAGGPRDTQYF. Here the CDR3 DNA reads TGTGCCAGCAGTTACTGGCTAGCGGGAGGGCCAAGGGATACGCAGTATTTT.

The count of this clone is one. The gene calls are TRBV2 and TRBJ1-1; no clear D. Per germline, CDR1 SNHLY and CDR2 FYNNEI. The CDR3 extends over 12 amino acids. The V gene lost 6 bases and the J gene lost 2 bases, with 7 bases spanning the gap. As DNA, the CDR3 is TGTGCCAGCAGGCATAGTAACACTGAAGCTTTCTTT. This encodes CASRHSNTEAFF.

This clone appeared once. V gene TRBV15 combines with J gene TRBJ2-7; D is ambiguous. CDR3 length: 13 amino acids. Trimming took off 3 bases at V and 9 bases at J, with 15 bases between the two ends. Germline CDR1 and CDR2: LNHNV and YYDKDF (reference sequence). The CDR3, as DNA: TGTGCCACCAGCAGGGGCCGTGATGTGCGGCAGTACTTC. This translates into CATSRGRDVRQYF.

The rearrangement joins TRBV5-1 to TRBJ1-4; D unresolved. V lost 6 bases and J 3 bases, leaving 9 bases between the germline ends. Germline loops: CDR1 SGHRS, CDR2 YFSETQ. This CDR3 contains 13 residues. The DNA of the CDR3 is TGCGCCAGCACCCGTTGGCCTAATGAAAAACTGTTTTTT. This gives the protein CASTRWPNEKLFF.

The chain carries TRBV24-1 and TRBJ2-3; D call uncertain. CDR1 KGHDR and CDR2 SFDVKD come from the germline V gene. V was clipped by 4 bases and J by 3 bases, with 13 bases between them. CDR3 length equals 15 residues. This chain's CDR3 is CATSDPPTSTDTQYF. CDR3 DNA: TGTGCCACCAGTGACCCGCCGACATCTACAGATACGCAGTATTTT.

The CDR3 protein is CASSAYMDRVQYF. The CDR3 DNA follows: TGTGCCAGCAGCGCCTACATGGATCGCGTTCAGTACTTC. The V gene is TRBV7-9, the J gene TRBJ2-4; D gene uncertain. Germline V gene data show CDR1 as SEHNR and CDR2 as FQNEAQ (reference sequence). The CDR3 consists of 13 residues. Trimming took off 5 bases at V and 11 bases at J, with 16 bases between the two ends.

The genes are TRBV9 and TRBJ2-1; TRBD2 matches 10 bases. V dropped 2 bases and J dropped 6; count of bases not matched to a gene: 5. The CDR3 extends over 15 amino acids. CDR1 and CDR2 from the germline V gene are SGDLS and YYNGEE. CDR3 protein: CASSVSGRGPNEQFF. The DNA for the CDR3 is TGTGCCAGCAGCGTCAGCGGGAGGGGCCCCAATGAGCAGTTCTTC.

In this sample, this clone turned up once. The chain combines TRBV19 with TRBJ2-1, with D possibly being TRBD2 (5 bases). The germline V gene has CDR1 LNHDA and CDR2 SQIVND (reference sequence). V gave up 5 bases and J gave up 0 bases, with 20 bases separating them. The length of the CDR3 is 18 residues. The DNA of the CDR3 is TGTGCCAGTAGTCCCCCCCAAACTAGAAGCTTCTCCTACAATGAGCAGTTCTTC. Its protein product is CASSPPQTRSFSYNEQFF.

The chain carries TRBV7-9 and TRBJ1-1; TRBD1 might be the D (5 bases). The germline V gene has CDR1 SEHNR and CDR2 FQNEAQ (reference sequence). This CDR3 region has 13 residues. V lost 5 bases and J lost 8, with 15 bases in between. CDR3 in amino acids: CASSQTGGVEAFF. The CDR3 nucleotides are TGTGCCAGCAGCCAAACTGGGGGGGTCGAAGCTTTCTTT. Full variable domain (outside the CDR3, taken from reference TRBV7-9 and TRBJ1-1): DTGVSQNPRHKITKRGQNVTFRCDPISEHNRLYWYRQTLGQGPEFLTYFQNEAQLEKSRLLSDRFSAERPKGSFSTLEIQRTEQGDSAMYLCASSQTGGVEAFFGQGTRLTVV.

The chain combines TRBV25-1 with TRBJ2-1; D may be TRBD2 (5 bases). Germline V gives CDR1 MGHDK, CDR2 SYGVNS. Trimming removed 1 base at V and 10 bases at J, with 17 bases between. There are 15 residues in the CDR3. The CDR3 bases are TGTGCCAGCAGTGAATCGCTTTTCGGCACGGGGGAGCAGTTCTTC. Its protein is CASSESLFGTGEQFF. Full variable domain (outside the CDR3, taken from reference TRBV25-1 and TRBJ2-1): EADIYQTPRYLVIGTGKKITLECSQTMGHDKMYWYQQDPGMELHLIHYSYGVNSTEKGDLSSESTVSRIRTEHFPLTLESARPSHTSQYLCASSESLFGTGEQFFGPGTRLTVL.

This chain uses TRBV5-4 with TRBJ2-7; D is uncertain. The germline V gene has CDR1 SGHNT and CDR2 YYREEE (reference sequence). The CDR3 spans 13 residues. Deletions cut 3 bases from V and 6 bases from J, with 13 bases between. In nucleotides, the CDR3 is TGTGCCAGCAGCTCCGGAGAGAACCCCGAGCAGTACTTC. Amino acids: CASSSGENPEQYF.

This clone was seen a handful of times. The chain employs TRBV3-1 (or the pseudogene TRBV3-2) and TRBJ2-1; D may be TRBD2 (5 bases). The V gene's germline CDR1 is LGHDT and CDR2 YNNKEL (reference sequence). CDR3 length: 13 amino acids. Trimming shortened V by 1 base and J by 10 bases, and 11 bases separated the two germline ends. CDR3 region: CASSQGGSGEQFF. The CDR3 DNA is TGTGCCAGCAGCCAAGGCGGGTCGGGGGAGCAGTTCTTC.

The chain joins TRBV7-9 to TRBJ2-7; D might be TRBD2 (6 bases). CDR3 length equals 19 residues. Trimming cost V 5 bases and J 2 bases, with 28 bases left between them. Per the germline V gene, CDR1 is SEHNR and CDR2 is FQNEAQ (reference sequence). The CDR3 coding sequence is TGTGCCAGCAGCCCCCCCCCACCGAATCCGGGACCGGGGGCCTACGAGCAGTACTTC. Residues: CASSPPPPNPGPGAYEQYF.

CDR3 residues: CASSEKAGGPYGELFF. The CDR3 region has the DNA TGTGCCAGCAGTGAAAAAGCGGGAGGGCCGTACGGGGAGCTGTTTTTT. The chain recombines TRBV6-1 with TRBJ2-2; 10 bases fit TRBD2. The CDR3 has 16 residues. The J segment lost 7 bases and the V segment lost 2 bases, leaving 7 bases of the junction unmatched. Germline-derived CDR1 and CDR2 are MNHNS and SASEGT.

The CDR3: CASNKNPRTSGGYNEQFF. CDR3 DNA sequence: TGTGCCAGTAACAAGAATCCCCGGACTAGCGGGGGATACAATGAGCAGTTCTTC. The gene calls are TRBV19 and TRBJ2-1; 13 bases fit TRBD2. V dropped 7 bases and J dropped 4; count of bases not matched to a gene: 13. The CDR3 runs 18 residues. CDR1 is LNHDA, CDR2 SQIVND, per germline (reference sequence). Combining the CDR3 with reference TRBV19 and TRBJ2-1 gives the whole variable domain DGGITQSPKYLFRKEGQNVTLSCEQNLNHDAMYWYRQDPGQGLRLIYYSQIVNDFQKGDIAEGYSVSREKKESFPLTVTSAQKNPTAFYLCASNKNPRTSGGYNEQFFGPGTRLTVL.

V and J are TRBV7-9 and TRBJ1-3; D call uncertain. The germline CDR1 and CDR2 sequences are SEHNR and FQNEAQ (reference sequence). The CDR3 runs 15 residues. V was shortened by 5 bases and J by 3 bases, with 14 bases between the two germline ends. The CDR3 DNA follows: TGTGCCAGCAGCGAGGCGGGGTCTGGTGGAAACACCATATATTTT. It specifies CASSEAGSGGNTIYF.

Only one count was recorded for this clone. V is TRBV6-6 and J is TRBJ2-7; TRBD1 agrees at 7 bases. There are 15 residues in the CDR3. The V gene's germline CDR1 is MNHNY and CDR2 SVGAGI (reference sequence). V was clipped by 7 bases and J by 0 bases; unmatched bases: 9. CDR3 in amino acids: CASTMGQTSSYEQYF. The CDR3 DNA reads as TGTGCCAGCACCATGGGACAGACGAGCTCCTACGAGCAGTACTTC.

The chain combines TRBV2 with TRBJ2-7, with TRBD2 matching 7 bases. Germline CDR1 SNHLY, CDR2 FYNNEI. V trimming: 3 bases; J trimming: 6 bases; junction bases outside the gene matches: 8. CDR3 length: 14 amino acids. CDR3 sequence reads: CASSDRGGYLEQYF. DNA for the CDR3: TGTGCCAGCAGTGACCGGGGAGGGTACCTCGAGCAGTACTTC. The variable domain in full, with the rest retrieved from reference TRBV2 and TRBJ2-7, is EPEVTQTPSHQVTQMGQEVILRCVPISNHLYFYWYRQILGQKVEFLVSFYNNEISEKSEIFDDQFSVERPDGSNFTLKIRSTKLEDSAMYFCASSDRGGYLEQYFGPGTRLTVT.

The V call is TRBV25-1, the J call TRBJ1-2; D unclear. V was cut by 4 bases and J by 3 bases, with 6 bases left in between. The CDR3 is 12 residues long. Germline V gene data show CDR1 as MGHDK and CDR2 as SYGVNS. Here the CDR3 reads CASSGHYYGYTF. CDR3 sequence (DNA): TGTGCCAGCAGTGGACACTACTATGGCTACACCTTC.